This TCR beta chain derives from a study of cytomegalovirus exposure and HLA in healthy donors. V lost 3 bases and J lost 2, with 12 bases in between. The germline V gene encodes CDR1 SGHRS and CDR2 YFSETQ. The CDR3 sequence is 14 residues long. The study ran its PCR with 60 Vbeta and 13 Jbeta primers. Some clones are missing from TCRdb's copy, which holds only in-frame ones; the method was immunoSEQ multiplex PCR. The sample records some 110,000 clones, 81% being singletons. Sequencing was done on a sample of PBMCs. The rearrangement joins TRBV5-1 to TRBJ2-7; D may be TRBD1 (6 bases). The sequence derives from a woman between 25 and 40 years old in good health and CMV-seronegative. The CDR3 coding sequence is TGCGCCAGCAGCTGGACAGAAACCCCCTACGAGCAGTACTTC. Its translation: CASSWTETPYEQYF. Drawing the rest from reference TRBV5-1 and TRBJ2-7, the complete variable domain is KAGVTQTPRYLIKTRGQQVTLSCSPISGHRSVSWYQQTPGQGLQFLFEYFSETQRNKGNFPGRFSGRQFSNSRSEMNVSTLELGDSALYLCASSWTETPYEQYFGPGTRLTVT.